This TCR beta chain was recorded in a study of human T cells and chemical hapten exposure. Germline lookup yields CDR1 SGHTA and CDR2 FQGNSA. This CDR3 comprises 18 residues. Losses at the gene ends were 5 bases for V and 8 bases for J; bases not matched to a gene: 17. Indicated time point: patch test 2, 6 weeks after DPC sensitization. Specified treatment: therapeutic diphenylcyclopropenone sensitization with weekly scalp DPC. Alopecia patients deemed DPC-suitable, aged 18 to 70, excluding pregnancy. Unseparated into fractions, whole blood served as the source from which total RNA was extracted. MiXCR, run by TCRdb on the RACE reads, gives a single entry per CDR3 protein. The sample has roughly 92,000 distinct CDR3 sequences, 11% seen once.

The clonotype was recovered from a woman aged 40 to 55 with alopecia areata. Some clones in this sample may be carry-over from other donors' samples. The rearrangement uses TRBV7-2 and TRBJ2-1, with 11 bases that match TRBD2. Sequencing was performed on whole blood, taken in connection with sensitization to the hapten diphenylcyclopropenone (DPC). CDR3 coding DNA: TGTGCCAGCAGCCCACAAATACGCACTAGCGGGAGTTGGGATGAGCAGTTCTTC. It specifies CASSPQIRTSGSWDEQFF.